These 27 T cell receptor beta chains were all obtained from the same sample, sequenced in a study of cytomegalovirus exposure and HLA in healthy donors. The PCR made use of 60 Vbeta and 13 Jbeta primers. TCRdb's copy holds only in-frame clones and misses some; the assay was immunoSEQ multiplex PCR. The sample holds some 150,000 clones; approximately 10% are singletons and the top ten take roughly 7.2%. Specimen: PBMCs. The source of these receptors is a woman aged 40-49 years in good health and CMV-seropositive.

The rearrangement uses TRBV6-1 and TRBJ1-2; TRBD1 matches 9 bases. The V gene end was trimmed by 2 bases and the J gene end by 7 bases; junction bases not matched to a gene: 14. The CDR3 contains 17 residues. Germline CDR1 and CDR2: MNHNS and SASEGT. The CDR3 sequence: CASSEFPVTGGMRGYTF. The CDR3 DNA reads as TGTGCCAGCAGTGAATTCCCCGTGACAGGGGGAATGCGTGGCTACACCTTC.

The sample holds a few counts of this clone. This chain links TRBV18 with TRBJ1-6, with D possibly matching TRBD1 (6 bases). V lost 1 base and J 5 bases, leaving 15 bases between the germline ends. Per germline, CDR1 KGHSH and CDR2 LQKENI. The CDR3 loop spans 17 amino acids. The chain's CDR3 is CASSPRQGRQHNSPLHF. CDR3 DNA: TGTGCCAGCTCACCACGTCAGGGGCGCCAACATAATTCACCCCTCCACTTT.

This clone was observed a handful of times. The chain combines TRBV4-2 with TRBJ2-2; 7 bases align to TRBD2. The CDR3 contains 15 residues. The ends lost 1 base at V and 4 bases at J; junction bases unmatched: 3. The germline gives CDR1 LGHNA, CDR2 YNFKEQ. CDR3 nucleotide sequence: TGTGCCAGCAGCCAAGGCGGGGGTAGCACCGGGGAGCTGTTTTTT. Its protein is CASSQGGGSTGELFF.

V is TRBV11-2 and J is TRBJ2-7, with D unclear. The V gene's germline CDR1 is SGHAT and CDR2 FQNNGV. Trimming removed 4 bases at V and 7 bases at J, with 14 bases between. There are 13 residues in the CDR3. The CDR3 loop reads CASSSAVAIEQYF. The CDR3, as DNA: TGTGCCAGCAGCTCCGCGGTAGCTATTGAGCAGTACTTC.

There are a few counts of this clone. The V call is TRBV6-1, the J call TRBJ1-4; a possible D gene is TRBD1 (5 bases). The germline gives CDR1 MNHNS, CDR2 SASEGT. Trimming shortened V by 6 bases and J by 3 bases, and 11 bases separated the two germline ends. The CDR3 contains 14 residues. This CDR3 reads CASRAGIANEKLFF. The CDR3, as DNA: TGTGCCAGCAGAGCAGGGATAGCTAATGAAAAACTGTTTTTT.

This clone was recorded a few times. The chain recombines TRBV7-8 with TRBJ2-7; 11 bases line up with TRBD1. CDR3 length: 15 amino acids. After removal of 1 base from V and 2 bases from J, the junction contained 1 base not matched to a gene. Germline V gene sequence: CDR1 SGHVS, CDR2 FQNEAQ. The DNA for the CDR3 is TGTGCCAGCAGCTTAGGGACAGGGGGCACCTACGAGCAGTACTTC. Translated, it gives CASSLGTGGTYEQYF.

This clone was seen a few times. The rearrangement uses TRBV19 and TRBJ1-1; TRBD1 might be the D (5 bases). Germline loops: CDR1 LNHDA, CDR2 SQIVND (reference sequence). This CDR3 has 17 amino acids. Trimming removed 1 base at V and 3 bases at J, with 18 bases between. The CDR3 bases are TGTGCCAGTAGTATAGTCCAGGGTGAGTCTTGGTACACTGAAGCTTTCTTT. Amino acids: CASSIVQGESWYTEAFF. Full variable domain (rest looked up from reference TRBV19 and TRBJ1-1): DGGITQSPKYLFRKEGQNVTLSCEQNLNHDAMYWYRQDPGQGLRLIYYSQIVNDFQKGDIAEGYSVSREKKESFPLTVTSAQKNPTAFYLCASSIVQGESWYTEAFFGQGTRLTVV.

This clone was observed a few times. This sequence joins TRBV13 and TRBJ2-5; 9 bases are shared with TRBD2. Per germline, CDR1 PRHDT and CDR2 FYEKMQ (reference sequence). There are 14 residues in the CDR3. J lost 4 bases, V lost 5 bases, and 5 bases had no gene match. This CDR3 is CASSTRRGGETQYF. The CDR3 DNA reads TGTGCCAGCAGCACTCGGCGGGGGGGAGAGACCCAGTACTTC.

In DNA form, the CDR3 reads TGCAGTGCTATAGACAGGGCCGGCTACACCTTC. Amino acid sequence: CSAIDRAGYTF. J is TRBJ1-2 and V is TRBV20-1; TRBD1 matches at 7 bases. Germline-derived CDR1 and CDR2 are DFQATT and SNEGSKA (reference sequence). The J segment lost 8 bases and the V segment lost 4 bases, leaving 4 bases of the junction unmatched. There are 11 residues in the CDR3.

This clone appeared a few times. J is TRBJ1-5 and V is TRBV19, with D unclear. Germline values: CDR1 LNHDA, CDR2 SQIVND (reference sequence). V lost 1 base to trimming and J lost 9 bases, with 10 bases between them. CDR3 size: 13 residues. Here the CDR3 DNA reads TGTGCCAGTAGTATAGTCGGTGATGGGCCCCAGCATTTT. Protein: CASSIVGDGPQHF.

Comment on this clone: This specimen includes other DNA sequences encoding the same CDR3. The CDR3 spells CASSIGGDLYGYTF. Written as DNA, the CDR3 is TGTGCCAGTAGTATAGGAGGAGACTTATATGGCTACACCTTC. V gene TRBV19 combines with J gene TRBJ1-2; D unclear. The CDR3 runs 14 residues. V lost 1 base and J lost 5, with 11 bases in between. Germline assignment: CDR1 LNHDA and CDR2 SQIVND (reference sequence). The full variable domain, in which reference TRBV19 and TRBJ1-2 provide the parts outside the CDR3, is DGGITQSPKYLFRKEGQNVTLSCEQNLNHDAMYWYRQDPGQGLRLIYYSQIVNDFQKGDIAEGYSVSREKKESFPLTVTSAQKNPTAFYLCASSIGGDLYGYTFGSGTRLTVV.

The chain employs TRBV9 and TRBJ2-3; 10 bases align to TRBD2. Trimming removed 0 bases from V and 0 bases from J; junction bases left unmatched: 1. The germline V gene encodes CDR1 SGDLS and CDR2 YYNGEE. CDR3 length equals 16 residues. The CDR3 sequence: CASSVGGLASTDTQYF. CDR3 coding DNA: TGTGCCAGCAGCGTAGGGGGACTAGCGAGCACAGATACGCAGTATTTT.

V is TRBV5-4 and J is TRBJ2-7; 9 bases match TRBD2. The ends lost 4 bases at V and 1 base at J; junction bases unmatched: 9. Germline loops: CDR1 SGHNT, CDR2 YYREEE (reference sequence). This CDR3 is built from 16 residues. The CDR3: CASSPGASGGSYEQYF. The CDR3 DNA is TGTGCCAGCAGCCCCGGGGCCAGCGGGGGGTCCTACGAGCAGTACTTC. The full variable domain, completed using reference TRBV5-4 and TRBJ2-7, is ETGVTQSPTHLIKTRGQQVTLRCSSQSGHNTVSWYQQALGQGPQFIFQYYREEENGRGNFPPRFSGLQFPNYSSELNVNALELDDSALYLCASSPGASGGSYEQYFGPGTRLTVT.

CDR3 loop: CASSLAGTGGGRQETQYF. The DNA of the CDR3 is TGTGCCAGCAGCTTAGCGGGGACTGGCGGGGGGCGGCAAGAGACCCAGTACTTC. The gene calls are TRBV7-2 and TRBJ2-5; 8 bases are shared with TRBD2. J gave up 2 bases and V 0 bases, and 11 bases lay outside the gene matches. The CDR3 contains 18 residues. Germline-derived CDR1 and CDR2 are SGHTA and FQGNSA.

This clone was observed a handful of times. In the same sample, other DNA sequences code for this CDR3. The chain employs TRBV6-5 and TRBJ1-2, with 9 positions matching TRBD1. Looked up from germline, CDR1 is MNHEY and CDR2 is SVGAGI. V shed 2 bases and J 8 bases; nucleotides not matched to a gene: 3. This CDR3 is 13 amino acids long. The CDR3 bases are TGTGCCAGCAGTTACAGACAGGGGGGAGGCTACACCTTC. Encoded protein: CASSYRQGGGYTF.

This clone appeared a few times. The rearrangement joins TRBV10-3 to TRBJ2-2, with D possibly TRBD1 on 6 matching bases. The CDR3 has 15 residues. The germline CDR1 and CDR2 sequences are ENHRY and SYGVKD. Trimming shortened V by 5 bases and J by 1 base, and 11 bases separated the two germline ends. The CDR3 DNA reads TGTGCCATCAGTCCCGCACAGGGGAACACCGGGGAGCTGTTTTTT. This gives the protein CAISPAQGNTGELFF.

This clone has more than one count but fewer than ten. This rearrangement joins TRBV7-2 to TRBJ2-7; 10 positions match TRBD1. Unmatched junction bases numbered 5, after V lost 6 bases and J lost 3 bases. The CDR3 has 14 residues. Germline V CDR1 and CDR2: SGHTA, FQGNSA. CDR3 region: CASRETGGGYEQYF. The CDR3 bases are TGTGCCAGCAGAGAGACAGGGGGCGGCTACGAGCAGTACTTC.

In this sample, this clone turned up a few times. One end of the junction does not line up with germline, which may come from a read error. The chain combines TRBV14 with TRBJ2-1, with 9 bases lining up with TRBD1. This CDR3 contains 16 residues. Germline V gives CDR1 SGHDN, CDR2 FVKESK. CDR3: CASSRLPGQGDNDQFF. In nucleotides, the CDR3 is TGTGCCAGCAGCCGACTCCCGGGACAGGGAGACAATGATCAGTTCTTC.

The chain joins TRBV5-6 to TRBJ2-1; D not resolved. V was pared by 2 bases and J by 3 bases, with 12 bases between. Germline V gene sequence: CDR1 SGHDT, CDR2 YYEEEE. The CDR3 runs 15 residues. CDR3 sequence (DNA): TGTGCCAGCAGCTTCGGCCGGAGAGACTACAATGAGCAGTTCTTC. Translation gives CASSFGRRDYNEQFF.

A few counts support this clone. The chain recombines TRBV19 with TRBJ1-6, with D unresolved. V was cut by 6 bases and J by 8 bases, with 8 bases left in between. The CDR3 has 12 residues. CDR1 and CDR2 from the germline V gene are LNHDA and SQIVND (reference sequence). CDR3 loop: CASSTPDSPLHF. The CDR3 coding sequence is TGTGCCAGTAGCACTCCGGATTCACCCCTCCACTTT. Together with reference TRBV19 and TRBJ1-6, the CDR3 gives the full variable domain: DGGITQSPKYLFRKEGQNVTLSCEQNLNHDAMYWYRQDPGQGLRLIYYSQIVNDFQKGDIAEGYSVSREKKESFPLTVTSAQKNPTAFYLCASSTPDSPLHFGNGTRLTVT.

This clone was recorded a few times. This chain uses TRBV6-1 with TRBJ1-2, with 9 bases matching TRBD1. Germline V gives CDR1 MNHNS, CDR2 SASEGT. J gave up 4 bases and V 3 bases, and 6 bases lay outside the gene matches. The CDR3 is 15 amino acids. DNA of the CDR3: TGTGCCAGCAGTGAGCGACAGGGGGATAGCTATGGCTACACCTTC. Encoded protein: CASSERQGDSYGYTF.

The V and J genes are TRBV2 and TRBJ2-1, with 9 bases lining up with TRBD2. Germline CDR1 SNHLY, CDR2 FYNNEI. J was trimmed by 6 bases and V by 8 bases; bases with no gene match: 8. The CDR3 consists of 14 residues. CDR3 amino acids: CASRAGGRSNEQFF. The CDR3, as DNA: TGTGCCAGCCGAGCGGGGGGTCGCAGCAATGAGCAGTTCTTC.

The chain uses TRBV6-1 and TRBJ1-1, with D tentatively TRBD1 (6 bases). The V end was cut by 6 bases, the J end by 5 bases, with 16 bases between. Germline V gene sequence: CDR1 MNHNS, CDR2 SASEGT. The CDR3 has 14 amino acids. This chain's CDR3 is CASRETGLVTEAFF. For the CDR3, the DNA is TGTGCCAGCAGAGAGACAGGTTTAGTAACTGAAGCTTTCTTT.

The CDR3 DNA sequence: TGTGCCAGTAGTATACTAGCGGGGCAAGAGACCCAGTACTTC. This encodes CASSILAGQETQYF. This chain links TRBV19 with TRBJ2-5, with 9 positions matching TRBD2. Germline lookup yields CDR1 LNHDA and CDR2 SQIVND (reference sequence). V shed 2 bases, J shed 2 bases, and the junction held 0 bases outside the gene matches. The CDR3 consists of 14 residues.

This clone was seen only a few times. The chain recombines TRBV5-1 with TRBJ1-6; 11 nucleotides line up with TRBD1. Trimming took 0 bases from V and 9 from J; bases not matched to a gene: 5. CDR1 SGHRS and CDR2 YFSETQ come from the germline V gene. The CDR3 totals 16 residues. The CDR3 here is CASSLVGGQGGSPLHF. CDR3 sequence (DNA): TGCGCCAGCAGCTTGGTGGGGGGACAGGGGGGTTCACCCCTCCACTTT.

This clone was detected a few times. The chain is built from TRBV19 and TRBJ2-5; D possibly corresponds to TRBD2 (6 bases). CDR3 length: 16 residues. The germline gives CDR1 LNHDA, CDR2 SQIVND (reference sequence). The V end was cut by 4 bases, the J end by 0 bases, with 15 bases between. CDR3 residues: CASSRGGTPNQETQYF. In DNA form, the CDR3 reads TGTGCCAGTAGTAGGGGCGGGACTCCAAACCAAGAGACCCAGTACTTC.

This clone was picked up a small number of times. CDR3 nucleotide sequence: TGTGCCAGTAGCTACAGGATTACCTCCTACGAGCAGTACTTC. It yields the protein CASSYRITSYEQYF. V usage is TRBV19 and J usage is TRBJ2-7; tentative D call: TRBD1 (5 bases). V dropped 6 bases and J dropped 0 bases, with 12 bases sitting between them. CDR3 length: 14 amino acids. The germline gives CDR1 LNHDA, CDR2 SQIVND (reference sequence).